The 9 T cell receptor beta chains below all came from one sample that was sequenced in a study of CD8 T cells in Susac syndrome. With random hexamers, about 0.5 to 1 ug RNA was reverse transcribed. TCRdb itself ran the immunoSEQ multiplex PCR reads through MiXCR, one entry per CDR3 protein. The sample contains 150,000 to 200,000 distinct CDR3 sequences, roughly 93% of which appear only once. Sequencing input: CD4+ T cells from PBMCs. The receptors come from a human donor in good health.

The chain is built from TRBV7-3 and TRBJ2-5; 7 nucleotides agree with TRBD1. This CDR3 region has 15 residues. CDR1 and CDR2 from the germline V gene are SGHTA and FQGTGA. V lost 0 bases and J lost 2; bases outside the gene matches: 3. The CDR3, as DNA: TGTGCCAGCAGCTTAACCGGGACAGCTCAAGAGACCCAGTACTTC. Its translation: CASSLTGTAQETQYF.

The rearrangement joins TRBV3-1 to TRBJ1-5; TRBD1 might be the D (6 bases). This CDR3 has 14 amino acids. The germline V gene encodes CDR1 LGHDT and CDR2 YNNKEL (reference sequence). V was pared by 0 bases and J by 3 bases, with 6 bases between. CDR3 residues: CASSQEGANQPQHF. CDR3 sequence (DNA): TGTGCCAGCAGCCAAGAGGGGGCCAATCAGCCCCAGCATTTT. The full variable domain, completed using reference TRBV3-1 and TRBJ1-5, is DTAVSQTPKYLVTQMGNDKSIKCEQNLGHDTMYWYKQDSKKFLKIMFSYNNKELIINETVPNRFSPKSPDKAHLNLHINSLELGDSAVYFCASSQEGANQPQHFGDGTRLSIL.

This rearrangement joins TRBV24-1 to TRBJ2-1, with D maybe TRBD1 (6 bases). Germline CDR1 reads KGHDR; CDR2 reads SFDVKD. V lost 5 bases, J lost 8 bases, and 15 bases lay in between. This CDR3 comprises 14 residues. The DNA for the CDR3 is TGTGCCACCAGTGTCCCCTACAGGGCGGATGAGCAGTTCTTC. This translates into CATSVPYRADEQFF.

This chain connects TRBV10-2 to TRBJ2-7; D not certain. The CDR3 is 15 amino acids. Per the germline V gene, CDR1 is WSHSY and CDR2 is SAAADI. V lost 6 bases and J 4 bases, leaving 19 bases between the germline ends. CDR3 nucleotide sequence: TGCGCCAGCAGAATCGCTTCTGGAGCCCAATACGAGCAGTACTTC. Amino acids: CASRIASGAQYEQYF.

The genes are TRBV9 and TRBJ2-5, with D unresolved. There are 13 residues in the CDR3. The germline CDR1 and CDR2 sequences are SGDLS and YYNGEE. V was pared by 2 bases and J by 5 bases, with 10 bases between. The CDR3 spells CASSVHLGETQYF. DNA for the CDR3: TGTGCCAGCAGCGTCCATTTGGGGGAGACCCAGTACTTC.

The chain recombines TRBV7-8 with TRBJ2-7; the D is unclear. The germline V gene has CDR1 SGHVS and CDR2 FQNEAQ. V gave up 5 bases and J gave up 3 bases, with 17 bases separating them. This CDR3 contains 15 residues. The CDR3 DNA is TGTGCCAGCAGCCTAAACCGGGCCGCCGACTACGAGCAGTACTTC. Translating gives CASSLNRAADYEQYF.

The rearrangement links TRBV20-1 to TRBJ1-2; tentative D call: TRBD1 (5 bases). The germline V and J ends were trimmed by 0 bases and 6 bases, with 17 bases remaining between them. The CDR3 length is 15 residues. The V gene's germline CDR1 is DFQATT and CDR2 SNEGSKA (reference sequence). The CDR3 spells CSARDSGRLQDGYTF. The CDR3, as DNA: TGCAGTGCTAGAGATTCGGGTCGATTACAGGATGGCTACACCTTC.

The chain recombines TRBV25-1 with TRBJ2-7, with D perhaps assigned TRBD1 or TRBD2 (6 bases each). Looked up from germline, CDR1 is MGHDK and CDR2 is SYGVNS. The V and J ends lost 4 bases and 3 bases respectively, with 19 bases between them. The CDR3 sequence is 16 residues long. The CDR3, as DNA: TGTGCCAGCAGTGGCCGAGGGGGGTACGTTGGCTACGAGCAGTACTTC. Its translation: CASSGRGGYVGYEQYF.

The chain recombines TRBV6-1 with TRBJ2-2, with 11 bases aligning to TRBD2. Germline V lookup: CDR1 MNHNS, CDR2 SASEGT. The J segment lost 5 bases and the V segment lost 6 bases, leaving 8 bases of the junction unmatched. The length of the CDR3 is 16 residues. The CDR3 DNA sequence: TGTGCCAGCAGCACCCCTAGCGGGGGGTTTACCGGGGAGCTGTTTTTT. Protein: CASSTPSGGFTGELFF.